This TCR beta chain derives from a study of early T cells in non-severe SARS-CoV-2 infection. Trimming shortened V by 3 bases and J by 6 bases, and 16 bases separated the two germline ends. Germline assignment: CDR1 MDHEN and CDR2 SYDVKM. The CDR3 covers 15 residues. From the 5' RACE reads, TCRdb called clonotypes with MiXCR, one entry per CDR3 protein. Of some 77,000 distinct CDR3 sequences in the sample, roughly 9.6% were seen once. Sequencing was carried out using whole blood. The sequence was obtained from an adult who was a healthcare worker with PCR-confirmed SARS-CoV-2 infection or an uninfected control (not recorded which). The gene calls are TRBV28 and TRBJ2-3; D is perhaps TRBD1 or TRBD2 (5 bases each). CDR3 protein: CASSLEGTLLDTQYF. The CDR3 DNA is TGTGCCAGCAGTTTGGAAGGGACCCTGCTGGATACGCAGTATTTT. The entire variable domain, with the rest obtained from reference TRBV28 and TRBJ2-3, is as follows: DVKVTQSSRYLVKRTGEKVFLECVQDMDHENMFWYRQDPGLGLRLIYFSYDVKMKEKGDIPEGYSVSREKKERFSLILESASTNQTSMYLCASSLEGTLLDTQYFGPGTRLTVL.